This TCR beta chain was documented in a study of Ad26.COV2.S vaccination and SARS-CoV-2 variants. Worth noting for this clone: Antigen: not known.

Produced via immunoSEQ multiplex PCR; TCRdb's table is partial and in-frame only. The table shows roughly 270,000 clones, with 87% occurring only once. The sample's treatment: some 20 received Ad26.COV2.S at low or high dose, single or two shots; about 5 received placebo; per-sample allocation not given. Specimens were obtained on day 63 following the first vaccine or placebo injection. CDR3 length: 16 amino acids. With 2 bases removed from V and 6 bases from J, the gap between germline ends came to 17 bases. The germline gives CDR1 SGHDT, CDR2 YYEEEE. Findings of the study overall: With respect to non-spike TCR breadth, vaccine and placebo recipients were similar.

The rearrangement links TRBV5-6 to TRBJ1-4; TRBD1 might be the D (6 bases). This sample comprised peripheral blood, obtained in a trial of Ad26.COV2.S vaccine versus placebo. The sequence came from a person aged 18-65 years who received the Ad26.COV2.S COVID-19 vaccine or a placebo. CDR3: CASSFGSNSGDEKLFF. As DNA, the CDR3 is TGTGCCAGCAGCTTTGGGTCGAATTCAGGGGATGAAAAACTGTTTTTT.